The rows below give T cell receptor beta chains drawn from one sample of a study of blood T cell repertoires in COVID-19. TCRdb keeps only in-frame clones here, not all; method: immunoSEQ multiplex PCR. Of 350,000 to 450,000 clones detected, 80% to 90% appear once; the ten largest clones hold 2% to 2.5%. The source material was peripheral blood. The receptors stem from a woman aged 55-70 years with COVID-19, enrolled during active disease. Both conserved end residues are part of each CDR3. Clone size is given for some rows only: seen once, a few or many times, or a class if the clone is expanded.

v_call clone_size cdr3_aa
TRBV6-6 . CASSSGLVRYQETQYF
TRBV30 . CAWSVGTPQNEQFF
TRBV18 . CASSVQRSNTEAFF
TRBV30 . CAWEGQGGTEAFF
TRBV7-6 . CASSLALAATNEKLFF
TRBV28 . CASIGNEKLFF
TRBV19 . CASSQQGFRTDTQYF
TRBV28 . CASRTSGGRIYEQYF
TRBV4-1 . CASSQVVLGGNTEAFF
TRBV7-9 once CASSSDRGAYEQYF
TRBV30 . CAWSVQVRNYEQYF
TRBV11-2 . CASSKRVQGEGEQYF
TRBV15 once CATGGDRSTNEKLFF
TRBV24-1 . CATRGTAITGGYTF
TRBV19 . CASRNRGLGYGYTF
TRBV7-6 . CASSRIQPGKGVYYEQYF
TRBV30 few CAWSRGHGEKLFF
TRBV2 once CASSRDRETQYF
TRBV5-1 . CASSVPQVGYEQYF
TRBV7-2 . CASSPSLRVGEKLFF
TRBV18 . CASSEQGNTEAFF
TRBV15 . CATSGDRGLLNEQFF
TRBV5-1 . CASSFGEPDTQYF
TRBV5-1 few CASSHSAGRQETQYF
TRBV12-3/TRBV12-4 . CASSLGSLEAFF
TRBV6-1 . CASSESLPAKNIQYF
TRBV29-1 . CSVQTIDRDPREQYF
TRBV29-1 . CSALLNTEAFF
TRBV5-6 . CASSLGGNYGYTF
TRBV28 . CAIGPGTVNEKLFF
TRBV4-1 . CASSQMTAIRGTPDEQYF
TRBV11-3 . CASSFRGVGYEQYF
TRBV5-1 . CASSQPGGEDTQYF
TRBV19 . CASSMGSSGTYYEQYF
TRBV3-1/TRBV3-2 . CASSRTQSRNTEAFF
TRBV5-1 . CASSQGQRKETQYF
TRBV18 . CASSPQRGRYNEQFF
TRBV5-1 . CASSLPMNQVMIGELFF
TRBV2 few CASSEAGGLTEAFF
TRBV11-2 . CASSPYTEAFF
TRBV12-3/TRBV12-4 . CASSLNPGYGYTF
TRBV30 . CAWSAGQLSGNTIYF
TRBV7-9 few CASSPESGQPQHF
TRBV19 . CASSIGGRQNEQFF
TRBV7-3 . CASRAVGTNEKLFF
TRBV18 . CASSPSFSGGITEAFF
TRBV7-3 . CASSPNSGVETQYF
TRBV6-5 . CATGGSGTPTETQYF
TRBV7-6 . CASSPKDRGLYNEQFF